The clone carrying this TCR beta chain appeared once. Its matching antigen is unknown. V shed 2 bases, J shed 4 bases, and the junction held 4 bases outside the gene matches. Germline V gives CDR1 GTSNPN, CDR2 SVGIG (reference sequence). This CDR3 is 15 amino acids long. The source of the sample is a study of cytomegalovirus exposure and HLA in healthy donors. General study findings and limits: In vitro, three CMV-associated chains proved specific for CMV antigens.

These donors, healthy bone marrow donors, were studied. The primer mix had 60 Vbeta and 13 Jbeta primers. Assay: immunoSEQ multiplex PCR; the TCRdb copy retains only in-frame clones and omits some. The sample records 150,000 to 200,000 clones, about 88% being singletons. The sequence was collected from a young woman in good health and CMV-seronegative. The J gene is TRBJ1-4, the V gene TRBV30; TRBD1 aligns across 10 bases. Sequencing was done on a sample of PBMCs. CDR3 region: CAWSIGQGVNEKLFF. CDR3 DNA sequence: TGTGCCTGGAGTATCGGACAGGGGGTTAATGAAAAACTGTTTTTT.